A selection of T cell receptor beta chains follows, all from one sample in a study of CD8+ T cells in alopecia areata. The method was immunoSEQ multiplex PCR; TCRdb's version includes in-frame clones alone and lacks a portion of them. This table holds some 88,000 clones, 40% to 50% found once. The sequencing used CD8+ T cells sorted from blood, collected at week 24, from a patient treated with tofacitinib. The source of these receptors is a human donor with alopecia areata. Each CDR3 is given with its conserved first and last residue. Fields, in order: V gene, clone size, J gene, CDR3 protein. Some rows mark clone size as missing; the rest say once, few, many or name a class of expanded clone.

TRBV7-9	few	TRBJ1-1	CASIPQGTEAFF
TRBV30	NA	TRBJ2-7	CACRPSGRPYEQYF
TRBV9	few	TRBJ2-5	CASSAQGVRETQYF
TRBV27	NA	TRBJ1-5	CASMAVGLSNQPQHF
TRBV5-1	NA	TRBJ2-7	CASSRTASGYYEQYF
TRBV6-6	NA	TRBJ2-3	CASSYKREGTDTQYF
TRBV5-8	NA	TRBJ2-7	CASSFQGTGYEQYF
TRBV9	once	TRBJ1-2	CASSPTSRTSLYGYTF
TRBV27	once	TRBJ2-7	CASSLAYEQYF
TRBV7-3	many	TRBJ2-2	CASSHGVGELFF
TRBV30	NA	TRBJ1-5	CAWSRDLRRDQPQHF
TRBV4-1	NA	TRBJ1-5	CASSGLQGNQPQHF
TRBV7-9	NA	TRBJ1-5	CASSLGGQPQHF
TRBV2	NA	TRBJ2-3	CASIGTGPTDTQYF
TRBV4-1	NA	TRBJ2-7	CASSAGSYEQYF
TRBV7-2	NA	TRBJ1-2	CASSTADTGIFNYGYTF
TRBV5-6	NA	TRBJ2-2	CASSLGPRGELFF
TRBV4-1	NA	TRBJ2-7	CASSVVVGTAFYEQYF
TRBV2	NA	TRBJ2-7	CATSTGGISYEQYF
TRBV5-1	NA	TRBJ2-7	CASGPMVGSTYEQYF
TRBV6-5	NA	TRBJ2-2	CASSYSQGGTGELFF
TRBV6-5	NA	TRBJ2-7	CASSYSRATYEQYF
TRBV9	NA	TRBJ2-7	CASSVASTPSYEQYF
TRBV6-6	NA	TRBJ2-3	CASSYHTDTQYF
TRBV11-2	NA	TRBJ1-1	CASSFLDRGPNTEAFF
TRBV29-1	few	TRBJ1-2	CSVRGQGTYGYTF
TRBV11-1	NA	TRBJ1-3	CASSFFRTGSGNTIYF
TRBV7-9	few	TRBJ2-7	CASSPPQGAIHEQYF
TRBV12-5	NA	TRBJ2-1	CASGLIGTSGRASEQFF
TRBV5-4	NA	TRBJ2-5	CASSGYPFSGGQETQYF